This TCR beta chain was profiled in a study of blood T cell repertoires in COVID-19. The overall study: Donors in the United States, Italy and Spain gave samples during acute or convalescent COVID-19. From T cells, B-cell-depleted T cells, or PBMCs came the material, which was cDNA or gDNA.

Original handling: Nucleated cell number was recorded as an estimate derived from reference gene primer amplification. Generated by immunoSEQ multiplex PCR, the TCRdb table keeps only in-frame clones and is missing some. Clone size and V and J calls were adopted from that table, with D and trimming inferred from the DNA. The table lists approximately 400,000 clones, approximately 80% of them singletons. Germline loops: CDR1 SGHRS, CDR2 YFSETQ. This CDR3 is built from 14 residues. The J segment lost 4 bases and the V segment lost 5 bases, leaving 8 bases of the junction unmatched. V and J are TRBV5-1 and TRBJ2-7; 8 bases line up with TRBD1. Material for sequencing was peripheral blood. This TCR came from a human donor with acute or convalescent COVID-19. The donor label of this sample is uncertain. CDR3 sequence: CASSFLQGEYEQYF. The CDR3 DNA sequence: TGCGCCAGCAGTTTTTTACAGGGGGAGTACGAGCAGTACTTC.